The 26 T cell receptor beta chains given below trace back to one sample, sequenced in a study of blood T cells in healthy people across ages. It was with a sample-barcoded 5' primer and a J-beta primer mix that a second PCR of roughly 7 to 11 cycles was run. TCRdb used MiXCR to reprocess the 5' RACE reads, holding one entry per CDR3 protein. The repertoire holds around 1,500,000 distinct CDR3 sequences, with around 39% as singletons. Sequenced material: blood. The receptors were gathered from a young woman in good health.

The V gene is TRBV6-2 or TRBV6-3, the J gene TRBJ1-2, with TRBD1 as a possible D gene (6 bases). V was trimmed by 6 bases and J by 4 bases, leaving 15 bases between them. CDR1 and CDR2 from the germline V gene are MNHEY and SVGEGT. The CDR3 loop spans 14 amino acids. The DNA for the CDR3 is TGTGCCAGCAGCCAAACCCGGACAGCCTATGGCTACACCTTC. Translating gives CASSQTRTAYGYTF.

This clonotype was recorded once. This chain links TRBV20-1 with TRBJ2-7, with D unresolved. Trimming took 0 bases from V and 4 from J, leaving 13 bases between them. This CDR3 contains 14 residues. CDR1 is DFQATT and CDR2 is SNEGSKA in the germline V gene (reference sequence). CDR3 in DNA: TGCAGTGCTAGAGATTTGGCGGCTTATTACGAGCAGTACTTC. Translation: CSARDLAAYYEQYF.

The table lists this clonotype with a count of one. The rearrangement joins TRBV6-5 to TRBJ2-3; 11 bases match TRBD2. The germline V gene encodes CDR1 MNHEY and CDR2 SVGAGI. This CDR3 is built from 13 residues. V lost 6 bases, J lost 6 bases, and 2 bases stayed unmatched. CDR3 sequence: CASRTSGVDTQYF. For the CDR3, the DNA is TGTGCCAGCAGGACTAGCGGGGTGGATACGCAGTATTTT.

CDR3 nucleotides: TGTGCCAGCAGCGTACAGGCCAATTCACCCCTCCACTTT. Encoded protein: CASSVQANSPLHF. The rearrangement links TRBV2 to TRBJ1-6, with D perhaps matching TRBD1 (5 bases). Germline lookup yields CDR1 SNHLY and CDR2 FYNNEI. The CDR3 is 13 amino acids. Trimming took 6 bases from V and 7 from J, leaving 10 bases between them. Filled out from reference TRBV2 and TRBJ1-6, the complete variable domain reads EPEVTQTPSHQVTQMGQEVILRCVPISNHLYFYWYRQILGQKVEFLVSFYNNEISEKSEIFDDQFSVERPDGSNFTLKIRSTKLEDSAMYFCASSVQANSPLHFGNGTRLTVT.

This clonotype appeared once. The V call is TRBV6-5, the J call TRBJ1-2; maybe TRBD1 (5 bases). V lost 5 bases to trimming and J lost 8 bases, with 12 bases between them. CDR1 is MNHEY, CDR2 SVGAGI, per germline. The CDR3 has 12 residues. Written as DNA, the CDR3 is TGTGCCAGCAGTACCCCCCGGGGCGGCTACACCTTC. Its protein is CASSTPRGGYTF.

This clonotype was seen more than once but under ten times. The rearrangement uses TRBV4-1 and TRBJ2-5; 14 bases are shared with TRBD2. CDR1 and CDR2 (germline): MGHRA, YSYEKL. V was pared by 4 bases and J by 11 bases, with 15 bases of the junction left unmatched. The CDR3 sequence is 17 residues long. CDR3 residues: CASSPRTSGGSLNEQYF. CDR3 nucleotide sequence: TGCGCCAGCAGCCCTCGGACTAGCGGGGGGAGTCTCAATGAGCAGTACTTC.

The chain joins TRBV12-3 or TRBV12-4 to TRBJ1-5, with D unresolved. Trimming left V 2 bases short and J 0 bases short, with 11 bases between. CDR3 size: 16 residues. CDR3: CASSLRADYSNQPQHF. Written as DNA, the CDR3 is TGTGCCAGCAGTTTACGGGCAGATTATAGCAATCAGCCCCAGCATTTT.

This chain connects TRBV7-3 to TRBJ2-1, with TRBD2 as a possible D gene (6 bases). Germline CDR1 is SGHTA and CDR2 is FQGTGA. The length of the CDR3 is 16 residues. V was shortened by 1 base and J by 9 bases, with 19 bases between the two germline ends. The CDR3 reads CASSLIAETLVGEQFF. In DNA, the CDR3 is TGTGCCAGCAGCTTAATAGCGGAAACGTTAGTGGGTGAGCAGTTCTTC.

The chain recombines TRBV15 with TRBJ2-5, with D possibly TRBD1 on 7 matching bases. The DNA end favors TRBJ2-7, so the J call may be wrong. There are 14 residues in the CDR3. The V gene's germline CDR1 is LNHNV and CDR2 YYDKDF (reference sequence). CDR3 region: CATSTDRDSSEQYF. CDR3 coding DNA: TGTGCCACCAGCACCGACAGGGACTCTTCCGAGCAGTACTTC.

V usage is TRBV18 and J usage is TRBJ2-7, with D maybe TRBD1 (6 bases). From germline, CDR1 is KGHSH and CDR2 LQKENI. V lost 6 bases, J lost 0 bases, and 12 bases lay in between. The CDR3 runs to 14 residues. CDR3 amino acids: CASSPTGPSYEQYF. The CDR3 nucleotides read TGTGCCAGCTCCCCAACAGGGCCCTCCTACGAGCAGTACTTC.

This clonotype was seen a handful of times. This chain joins TRBV20-1 and TRBJ1-2; D is possibly TRBD1 (6 bases). The CDR3 runs to 13 residues. Germline assignment: CDR1 DFQATT and CDR2 SNEGSKA (reference sequence). The V end was cut by 1 base, the J end by 2 bases, with 8 bases between. The CDR3 reads CSARGGTNYGYTF. The CDR3, as DNA: TGCAGTGCTAGAGGCGGGACAAACTATGGCTACACCTTC.

Remarks on this clonotype: The junction shows a germline mismatch at one end, possibly a read error. The rearrangement joins TRBV27 to TRBJ2-1; no firm D call. Germline V gene data show CDR1 as MNHEY and CDR2 as SMNVEV (reference sequence). This CDR3 region has 15 residues. The CDR3, as DNA: TGTGCCAGCAGTTTAGGTGACCCCCCCTACAATGAGCGGTTCTTC. It translates to CASSLGDPPYNERFF.

This chain uses TRBV20-1 with TRBJ2-1, with D uncertain. CDR3 length equals 14 residues. CDR1 and CDR2 from the germline V gene are DFQATT and SNEGSKA (reference sequence). Trimming pared 6 bases from V and 1 base from J, leaving 13 bases between. The DNA of the CDR3 is TGCAGTGCCCCAATGGTCGGATCCTACAATGAGCAGTTCTTC. It codes for CSAPMVGSYNEQFF.

This chain links TRBV20-1 with TRBJ2-7; TRBD1 might be the D (6 bases). The V gene's germline CDR1 is DFQATT and CDR2 SNEGSKA (reference sequence). Trimming shortened V by 3 bases and J by 3 bases, and 18 bases separated the two germline ends. CDR3 length equals 15 residues. The CDR3 sequence is CSASPRQDQFYEQYF. In nucleotides, the CDR3 is TGCAGTGCTAGCCCCCGACAGGACCAGTTCTACGAGCAGTACTTC.

The rearrangement joins TRBV2 to TRBJ2-7; no clear D gene. CDR3 length: 11 amino acids. The ends were cut back, 8 bases at V and 3 bases at J, with 8 bases in the middle. Germline V CDR1 and CDR2: SNHLY, FYNNEI. The CDR3 DNA follows: TGTGCCAGCCAGTACGACTACGAGCAGTACTTC. This gives the protein CASQYDYEQYF.

There are a few counts of this clonotype. The chain couples TRBV12-3 or TRBV12-4 to TRBJ2-2; 13 nucleotides align to TRBD2. Trimming removed 5 bases from V and 6 bases from J; junction bases left unmatched: 9. CDR3 size: 17 residues. CDR3 nucleotide sequence: TGTGCCAGCAGTCCTACTAGCGGGAGGGCCTCACCCGGGGAGCTGTTTTTT. This gives the protein CASSPTSGRASPGELFF.

J is TRBJ2-2 and V is TRBV7-8; D unresolved. The length of the CDR3 is 16 residues. Germline CDR1 is SGHVS and CDR2 is FQNEAQ. Between the trimmed V and J ends, which lost 1 base and 1 base, there was a span of 10 bases. CDR3 loop: CASSLGSRQNTGELFF. For the CDR3, the DNA is TGTGCCAGCAGCTTAGGGAGTAGACAGAACACCGGGGAGCTGTTTTTT.

J is TRBJ1-4 and V is TRBV29-1; D is undetermined. Germline V lookup: CDR1 SQVTM, CDR2 ANQGSEA. The V end lost 6 bases, the J end lost 8 bases, and 13 bases lay between the germline ends. The CDR3 totals 12 residues. CDR3 residues: CSVLTDQEKLFF. The CDR3 DNA is TGCAGCGTCCTGACGGACCAGGAAAAACTGTTTTTT.

The genes are TRBV6-1 and TRBJ2-4; unclear D gene. TRBJ2-7 matches the DNA end more closely, so the J call is doubtful. CDR1 and CDR2 from the germline V gene are MNHNS and SASEGT. This CDR3 comprises 12 residues. Written as DNA, the CDR3 is TGTGCCAGCAGTGCCCTACCCAACGAGCAGTACTTC. This gives the protein CASSALPNEQYF.

The V call is TRBV6-1, the J call TRBJ2-1, with 10 bases fitting TRBD2. With 0 bases clipped from V and 5 bases from J, the junction kept 4 bases outside the gene matches. This CDR3 spans 16 amino acids. The germline CDR1 and CDR2 sequences are MNHNS and SASEGT. The CDR3: CASSEAPSGGDNEQFF. DNA of the CDR3: TGTGCCAGCAGTGAAGCCCCTAGCGGGGGTGACAATGAGCAGTTCTTC.

The chain is built from TRBV4-1 and TRBJ1-2; D is unresolved. The V end lost 0 bases, the J end lost 5 bases, and 13 bases lay between the germline ends. The CDR3 length is 15 residues. Germline CDR1 MGHRA, CDR2 YSYEKL. CDR3 nucleotide sequence: TGCGCCAGCAGCCAAGACCGGGGTTCACCGTATGGCTACACCTTC. This codes for CASSQDRGSPYGYTF.

This clonotype was seen a handful of times. The gene calls are TRBV7-2 and TRBJ1-2; no clear D gene. Deletions cut 1 base from V and 2 bases from J, with 8 bases between. Germline CDR1 is SGHTA and CDR2 is FQGNSA. This CDR3 is 14 amino acids long. The CDR3 is CASSLVSQNYGYTF. In DNA, the CDR3 is TGTGCCAGCAGCTTAGTATCCCAGAACTATGGCTACACCTTC.

This clonotype came up a few times. Here the CDR3 reads CAIRVVKGQGDTGELFF. DNA for the CDR3: TGTGCCATACGAGTGGTAAAAGGACAGGGGGACACCGGGGAGCTGTTTTTT. This sequence joins TRBV6-6 and TRBJ2-2; 10 bases are a match to TRBD1. Germline V gene data show CDR1 as MNHNY and CDR2 as SVGAGI (reference sequence). The CDR3 runs to 17 residues. The trim removed 10 bases at V and 3 bases at J, leaving 14 bases unmatched.

CDR3 DNA sequence: TGTGCCAGCAGGATAGCAGGGTCCGGAAACACCATATATTTT. As protein: CASRIAGSGNTIYF. This sequence joins TRBV12-3 or TRBV12-4 and TRBJ1-3, with a possible D match to TRBD1 (5 bases). The germline V and J ends were trimmed by 6 bases and 4 bases, with 13 bases remaining between them. This CDR3 region has 14 residues.

In this sample, this clonotype turned up a few times. V is TRBV20-1 and J is TRBJ2-1; 9 bases are shared with TRBD1. The CDR3 has 13 residues. CDR1 is DFQATT, CDR2 SNEGSKA, per germline (reference sequence). V shed 5 bases and J 2 bases; nucleotides not matched to a gene: 1. CDR3: CSARDRAYNEQFF. Here the CDR3 DNA reads TGCAGTGCTCGGGACAGGGCCTACAATGAGCAGTTCTTC.

This clonotype was seen only a few times. The chain carries TRBV4-1 and TRBJ2-3; the D gene is possibly TRBD2 (5 bases). V lost 0 bases and J 2 bases, leaving 9 bases between the germline ends. The CDR3 is 15 amino acids. Germline CDR1 reads MGHRA; CDR2 reads YSYEKL. This CDR3 reads CASSQETGLTDTQYF. The CDR3 DNA reads TGCGCCAGCAGCCAAGAGACCGGACTCACAGATACGCAGTATTTT.